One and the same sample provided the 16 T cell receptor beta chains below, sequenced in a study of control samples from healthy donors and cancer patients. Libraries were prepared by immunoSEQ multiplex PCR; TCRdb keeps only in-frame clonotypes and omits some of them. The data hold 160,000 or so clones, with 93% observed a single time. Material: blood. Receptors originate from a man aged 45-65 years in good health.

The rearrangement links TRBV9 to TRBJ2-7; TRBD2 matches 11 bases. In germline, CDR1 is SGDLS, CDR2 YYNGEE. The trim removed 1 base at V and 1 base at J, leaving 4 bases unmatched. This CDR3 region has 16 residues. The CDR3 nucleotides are TGTGCCAGCAGCGTATCCCCTAGCGGGGGGTCCTACGAGCAGTACTTC. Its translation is CASSVSPSGGSYEQYF. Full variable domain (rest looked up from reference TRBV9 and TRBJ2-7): DSGVTQTPKHLITATGQRVTLRCSPRSGDLSVYWYQQSLDQGLQFLIQYYNGEERAKGNILERFSAQQFPDLHSELNLSSLELGDSALYFCASSVSPSGGSYEQYFGPGTRLTVT.

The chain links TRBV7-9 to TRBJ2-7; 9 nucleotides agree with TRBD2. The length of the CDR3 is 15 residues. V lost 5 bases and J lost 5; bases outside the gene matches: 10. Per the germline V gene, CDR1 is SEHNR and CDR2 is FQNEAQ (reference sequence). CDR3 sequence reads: CASSRPPTSGDEQYF. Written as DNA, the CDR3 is TGTGCCAGCAGCCGGCCTCCGACTAGCGGCGACGAGCAGTACTTC.

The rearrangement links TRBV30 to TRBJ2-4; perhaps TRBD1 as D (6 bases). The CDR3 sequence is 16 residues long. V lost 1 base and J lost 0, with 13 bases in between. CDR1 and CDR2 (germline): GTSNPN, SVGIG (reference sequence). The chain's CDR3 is CAWSAKGVLAKNIQYF. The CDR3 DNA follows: TGTGCCTGGAGTGCGAAGGGGGTCCTAGCCAAAAACATTCAGTACTTC.

DNA for the CDR3: TGTGCCAGCAGCTTAGACGAGACAGCCCTGCATTTT. This translates into CASSLDETALHF. The chain links TRBV7-9 to TRBJ1-5, with D possibly matching TRBD1 (5 bases). Trimming stripped 1 base from V and 15 bases from J, with 13 bases between. The CDR3 spans 12 residues. Per the germline V gene, CDR1 is SEHNR and CDR2 is FQNEAQ (reference sequence). The full variable domain, in which reference TRBV7-9 and TRBJ1-5 provide the parts outside the CDR3, is DTGVSQNPRHKITKRGQNVTFRCDPISEHNRLYWYRQTLGQGPEFLTYFQNEAQLEKSRLLSDRFSAERPKGSFSTLEIQRTEQGDSAMYLCASSLDETALHFGDGTRLSIL.

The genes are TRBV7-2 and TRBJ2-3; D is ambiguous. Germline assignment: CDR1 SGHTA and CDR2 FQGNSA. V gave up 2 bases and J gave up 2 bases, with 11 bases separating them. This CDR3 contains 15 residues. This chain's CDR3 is CASSLLGFFTDTQYF. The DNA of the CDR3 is TGTGCCAGCAGCTTACTCGGGTTTTTCACAGATACGCAGTATTTT.

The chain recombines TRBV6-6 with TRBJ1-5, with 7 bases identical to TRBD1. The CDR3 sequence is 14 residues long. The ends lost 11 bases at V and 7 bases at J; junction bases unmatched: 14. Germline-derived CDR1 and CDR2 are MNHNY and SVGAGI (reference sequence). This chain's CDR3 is CAALDRDRGQPQHF. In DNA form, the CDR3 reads TGTGCCGCCCTCGACAGGGATCGGGGACAGCCCCAGCATTTT.

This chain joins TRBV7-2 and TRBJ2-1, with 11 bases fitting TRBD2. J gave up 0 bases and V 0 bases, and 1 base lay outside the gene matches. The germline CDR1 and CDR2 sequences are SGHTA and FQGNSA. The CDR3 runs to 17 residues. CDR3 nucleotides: TGTGCCAGCAGCTTAGCGGGGACTAGCGGCTCCTACAATGAGCAGTTCTTC. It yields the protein CASSLAGTSGSYNEQFF.

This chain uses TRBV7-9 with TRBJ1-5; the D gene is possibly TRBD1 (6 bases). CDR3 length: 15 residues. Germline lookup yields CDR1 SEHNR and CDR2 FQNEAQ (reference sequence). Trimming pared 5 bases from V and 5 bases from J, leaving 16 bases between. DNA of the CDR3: TGTGCCAGCAGCCCAAAGGGGGGCAGGGATCAGCCCCAGCATTTT. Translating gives CASSPKGGRDQPQHF.

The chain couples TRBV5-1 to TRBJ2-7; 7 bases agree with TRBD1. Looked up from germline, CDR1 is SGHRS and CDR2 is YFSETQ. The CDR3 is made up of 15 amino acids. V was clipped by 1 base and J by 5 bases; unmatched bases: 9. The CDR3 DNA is TGCGCCAGCAGCTTGAGGGGGCAAACCGCGGACGAGCAGTACTTC. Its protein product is CASSLRGQTADEQYF.

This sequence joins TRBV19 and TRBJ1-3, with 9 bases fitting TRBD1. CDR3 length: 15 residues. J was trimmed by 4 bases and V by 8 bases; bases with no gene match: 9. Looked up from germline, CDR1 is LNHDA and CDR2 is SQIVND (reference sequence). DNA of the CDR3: TGTGCCAGTGTGGACAGGGGATCGTCAGGAAACACCATATATTTT. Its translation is CASVDRGSSGNTIYF.

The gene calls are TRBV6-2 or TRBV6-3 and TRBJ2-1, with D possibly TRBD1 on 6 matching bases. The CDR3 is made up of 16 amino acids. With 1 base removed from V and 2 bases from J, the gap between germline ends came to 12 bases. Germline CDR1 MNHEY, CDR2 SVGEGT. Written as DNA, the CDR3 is TGTGCCAGCAGTTACTATGACAGGATCCCCTACAATGAGCAGTTCTTC. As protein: CASSYYDRIPYNEQFF.

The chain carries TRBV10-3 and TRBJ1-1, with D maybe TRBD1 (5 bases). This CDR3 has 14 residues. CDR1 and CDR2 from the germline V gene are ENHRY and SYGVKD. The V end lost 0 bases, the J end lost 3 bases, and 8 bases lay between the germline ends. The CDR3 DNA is TGTGCCATCAGTGAGTCGGCGGGGGACACTGAAGCTTTCTTT. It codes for CAISESAGDTEAFF.

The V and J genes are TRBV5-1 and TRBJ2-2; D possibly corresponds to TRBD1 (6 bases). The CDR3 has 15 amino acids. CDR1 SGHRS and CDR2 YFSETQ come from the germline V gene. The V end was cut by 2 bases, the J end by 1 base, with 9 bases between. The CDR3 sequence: CASSFSQGNTGELFF. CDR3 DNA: TGCGCCAGCAGCTTTTCACAGGGGAACACCGGGGAGCTGTTTTTT.

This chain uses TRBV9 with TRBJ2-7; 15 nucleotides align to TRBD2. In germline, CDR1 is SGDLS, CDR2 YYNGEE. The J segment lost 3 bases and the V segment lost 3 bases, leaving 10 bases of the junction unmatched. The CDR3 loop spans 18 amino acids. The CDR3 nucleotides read TGTGCCAGCAGCGGGGGACTAGCGGGAGGTCCCGGGGGCTACGAGCAGTACTTC. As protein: CASSGGLAGGPGGYEQYF. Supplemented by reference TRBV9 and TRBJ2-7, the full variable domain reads DSGVTQTPKHLITATGQRVTLRCSPRSGDLSVYWYQQSLDQGLQFLIQYYNGEERAKGNILERFSAQQFPDLHSELNLSSLELGDSALYFCASSGGLAGGPGGYEQYFGPGTRLTVT.

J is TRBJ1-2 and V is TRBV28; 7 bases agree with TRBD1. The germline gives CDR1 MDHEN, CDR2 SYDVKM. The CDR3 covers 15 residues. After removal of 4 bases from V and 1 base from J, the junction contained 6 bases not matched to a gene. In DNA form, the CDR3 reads TGTGCCAGCAGTTATAGGGGGCGGAATAACTATGGCTACACCTTC. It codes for CASSYRGRNNYGYTF.

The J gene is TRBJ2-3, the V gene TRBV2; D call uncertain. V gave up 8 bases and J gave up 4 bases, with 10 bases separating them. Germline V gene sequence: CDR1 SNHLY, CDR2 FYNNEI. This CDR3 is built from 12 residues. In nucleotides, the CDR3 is TGTGCCAGCTCCGACTTGGCAGATACGCAGTATTTT. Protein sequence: CASSDLADTQYF.